Each of the 15 T cell receptor beta chains below was sequenced from the same sample in a study of CD8+ T cells in alopecia areata. Following extraction, RNA underwent reverse transcription to cDNA, which served as the sequencing template. Generated by immunoSEQ multiplex PCR, the TCRdb table keeps only in-frame clones and is missing some. The sample shows about 250,000 clones, about 60% of them seen only once. This sample's treatment: oral pan-JAK inhibitor, 5-10 mg twice daily. Sequenced material: CD4+ T cells sorted from blood, taken around week 52, from a patient treated with tofacitinib. The source of these receptors is a human donor with alopecia areata.

The rearrangement links TRBV6-1 to TRBJ1-4; 11 bases line up with TRBD1. Germline V CDR1 and CDR2: MNHNS, SASEGT. V trimming: 3 bases; J trimming: 3 bases; junction bases outside the gene matches: 9. The CDR3 totals 18 residues. For the CDR3, the DNA is TGTGCCAGCAGTGACGCATCTGGGACAGGGGGATCTAATGAAAAACTGTTTTTT. It codes for CASSDASGTGGSNEKLFF.

CDR3 loop: CASTSQTLNTEAFF. The DNA of the CDR3 is TGTGCCAGTACCAGTCAAACATTGAACACTGAAGCTTTCTTT. This rearrangement joins TRBV19 to TRBJ1-1, with D uncertain. Germline lookup yields CDR1 LNHDA and CDR2 SQIVND (reference sequence). Between the trimmed V and J ends, which lost 7 bases and 0 bases, there was a span of 12 bases. The CDR3 is 14 amino acids. The variable domain in full, with the rest retrieved from reference TRBV19 and TRBJ1-1, is DGGITQSPKYLFRKEGQNVTLSCEQNLNHDAMYWYRQDPGQGLRLIYYSQIVNDFQKGDIAEGYSVSREKKESFPLTVTSAQKNPTAFYLCASTSQTLNTEAFFGQGTRLTVV.

This clone was found once. The V gene is TRBV6-1, the J gene TRBJ2-6; unclear D gene. The CDR3 has 13 amino acids. V lost 5 bases, J lost 4 bases, and 6 bases lay in between. Germline CDR1 reads MNHNS; CDR2 reads SASEGT. Here the CDR3 DNA reads TGTGCCAGCAGTCTTTCAGGGGCCAACGTCCTGACTTTC. Translated, it gives CASSLSGANVLTF.

The V gene is TRBV25-1, the J gene TRBJ2-3; no firm D call. In germline, CDR1 is MGHDK, CDR2 SYGVNS. Trimming stripped 3 bases from V and 0 bases from J, with 7 bases between. The CDR3 contains 14 residues. CDR3 coding DNA: TGTGCCAGCAGTGAGTGGGTTAGCACAGATACGCAGTATTTT. Translated: CASSEWVSTDTQYF.

This clone was observed a single time. Other DNA sequences in this specimen translate into the identical CDR3. The gene calls are TRBV9 and TRBJ2-7; D remains ambiguous. V shed 0 bases and J shed 1 base, with 8 bases lying between them. The CDR3 length is 14 residues. In germline, CDR1 is SGDLS, CDR2 YYNGEE. The CDR3 sequence is CASSVGSQSYEQYF. The CDR3 DNA follows: TGTGCCAGCAGCGTAGGGAGTCAATCCTACGAGCAGTACTTC.

The rearrangement joins TRBV9 to TRBJ2-7; D might be TRBD1 (6 bases). CDR1 and CDR2 from the germline V gene are SGDLS and YYNGEE. There are 14 residues in the CDR3. Trimming shortened V by 4 bases and J by 1 base, and 12 bases separated the two germline ends. The CDR3 DNA is TGTGCCAGCAGCCCAACTGGACAGTCCTACGAGCAGTACTTC. Protein product: CASSPTGQSYEQYF.

The chain combines TRBV2 with TRBJ1-1; weak D call: TRBD1 (5 bases). This CDR3 has 13 residues. The V end lost 5 bases, the J end lost 11 bases, and 18 bases lay between the germline ends. The V gene's germline CDR1 is SNHLY and CDR2 FYNNEI. The DNA for the CDR3 is TGTGCCAGCAGTACCCAGGACACGGCCAGCGCTTTCTTT. Translated: CASSTQDTASAFF.

The CDR3 here is CASSQEGRGNTEAFF. In nucleotides, the CDR3 is TGCGCCAGCAGCCAAGAGGGGAGGGGGAACACTGAAGCTTTCTTT. V gene TRBV4-3 combines with J gene TRBJ1-1, with D perhaps TRBD1 (5 bases). Germline CDR1 is LGHNA and CDR2 is YSLEER. CDR3 size: 15 residues. V lost 0 bases to trimming and J lost 1 base, with 9 bases between them.

The rearrangement uses TRBV6-5 and TRBJ2-5; unclear D gene. V was shortened by 0 bases and J by 5 bases, with 4 bases between the two germline ends. CDR1 is MNHEY and CDR2 is SVGAGI in the germline V gene. This CDR3 has 12 amino acids. DNA for the CDR3: TGTGCCAGCAGTTACTCGTGGGAGACCCAGTACTTC. Protein: CASSYSWETQYF.

In this sample, this clone turned up a few times. The chain has TRBV5-1 and TRBJ1-6; D is unclear. This CDR3 comprises 14 residues. Trimming pared 0 bases from V and 7 bases from J, leaving 8 bases between. Germline CDR1 and CDR2: SGHRS and YFSETQ. Here the CDR3 reads CASSLGQPNSPLHF. Here the CDR3 DNA reads TGCGCCAGCAGCTTGGGTCAGCCGAATTCACCCCTCCACTTT. The entire variable domain, with the rest obtained from reference TRBV5-1 and TRBJ1-6, is as follows: KAGVTQTPRYLIKTRGQQVTLSCSPISGHRSVSWYQQTPGQGLQFLFEYFSETQRNKGNFPGRFSGRQFSNSRSEMNVSTLELGDSALYLCASSLGQPNSPLHFGNGTRLTVT.

The V and J genes are TRBV9 and TRBJ1-2; D unresolved. CDR1 is SGDLS and CDR2 is YYNGEE in the germline V gene. The V gene lost 4 bases and the J gene lost 7 bases, with 14 bases spanning the gap. CDR3 length equals 13 residues. CDR3 in amino acids: CASSTGLPGGYTF. CDR3 sequence (DNA): TGTGCCAGCAGCACGGGCCTCCCGGGTGGCTACACCTTC.

This clone was counted only a few times. J is TRBJ2-1 and V is TRBV7-3; D possibly corresponds to TRBD1 (5 bases). V lost 1 base and J lost 2, with 9 bases in between. The CDR3 spans 15 residues. From germline, CDR1 is SGHTA and CDR2 FQGTGA. In DNA form, the CDR3 reads TGTGCCAGCAGCTTAAGTCAGGGCCCCTACAATGAGCAGTTCTTC. Its protein product is CASSLSQGPYNEQFF.

CDR3 DNA: TGTGCCAGCAGTGACGGGGGGGCCGGGACAGATACGCAGTATTTT. This sequence encodes CASSDGGAGTDTQYF. V usage is TRBV2 and J usage is TRBJ2-3, with 8 bases matching TRBD2. This CDR3 comprises 15 residues. In germline, CDR1 is SNHLY, CDR2 FYNNEI. V shed 3 bases and J 3 bases; nucleotides not matched to a gene: 5.

This clone has a handful of counts. This chain joins TRBV5-6 and TRBJ1-2, with D tentatively TRBD1 (5 bases). V was pared by 1 base and J by 4 bases, with 14 bases between. Germline CDR1 and CDR2: SGHDT and YYEEEE. The length of the CDR3 is 15 residues. The CDR3 sequence: CASSLPTRGSYGYTF. For the CDR3, the DNA is TGTGCCAGCAGCTTGCCTACGAGGGGCTCCTATGGCTACACCTTC. The entire variable domain, with the rest obtained from reference TRBV5-6 and TRBJ1-2, is as follows: DAGVTQSPTHLIKTRGQQVTLRCSPKSGHDTVSWYQQALGQGPQFIFQYYEEEERQRGNFPDRFSGHQFPNYSSELNVNALLLGDSALYLCASSLPTRGSYGYTFGSGTRLTVV.

This clone was picked up a small number of times. V gene TRBV21-1 combines with J gene TRBJ1-2; TRBD1, the table's D call, lacks a check against the DNA. TRBV21-1 represents a pseudogene. This CDR3 has 14 amino acids. CDR3 sequence reads: CASSKATGGDGYTF. The CDR3 DNA reads TGTGCCAGCAGCAAAGCGACAGGGGGCGATGGCTACACCTTC.